The text below deals with one T cell receptor (beta chain). The ends were cut back, 10 bases at V and 2 bases at J, with 15 bases in the middle. This CDR3 is 14 amino acids long. CDR1 is KGHSH, CDR2 LQKENI, per germline. Authors' processing steps: Counts of nucleated cells, estimated from reference gene primer amplification, were obtained. The repertoire was sequenced with immunoSEQ multiplex PCR; TCRdb's copy has only in-frame clones and lacks some. V and J calls and clone size are as listed in that table; D and trimming were resolved from the DNA. The sample contains under 400,000 clones, around 90% of which appear only once. Seattle's enrolled individuals joined amid active infection and were then monitored longitudinally. The record originates from a study of blood T cell repertoires in COVID-19. Turning to the study itself: Samples came from the United States, Italy and Spain, spanning acute and convalescent COVID-19. Nucleic acid was either cDNA or gDNA, and it came from T cells, B-cell-depleted T cells, or PBMCs.

The receptor was derived from a woman aged 55-69 years with COVID-19, enrolled during active disease. The sequenced sample was peripheral blood. The chain has TRBV18 and TRBJ1-3; possibly TRBD1 for D (5 bases). CDR3 bases: TGTGCCAACCGGGGGGACGTAACTGGAAACACCATATATTTT. Protein: CANRGDVTGNTIYF.